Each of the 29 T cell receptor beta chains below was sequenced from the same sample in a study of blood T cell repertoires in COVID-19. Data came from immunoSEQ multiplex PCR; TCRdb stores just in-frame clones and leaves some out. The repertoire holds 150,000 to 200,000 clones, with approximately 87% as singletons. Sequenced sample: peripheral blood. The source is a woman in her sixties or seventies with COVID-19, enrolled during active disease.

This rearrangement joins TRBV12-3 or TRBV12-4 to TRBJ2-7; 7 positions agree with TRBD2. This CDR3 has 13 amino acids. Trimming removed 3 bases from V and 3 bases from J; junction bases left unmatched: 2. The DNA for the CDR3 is TGTGCCAGCAGTTTGGGAGGGAGCTACGAGCAGTACTTC. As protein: CASSLGGSYEQYF.

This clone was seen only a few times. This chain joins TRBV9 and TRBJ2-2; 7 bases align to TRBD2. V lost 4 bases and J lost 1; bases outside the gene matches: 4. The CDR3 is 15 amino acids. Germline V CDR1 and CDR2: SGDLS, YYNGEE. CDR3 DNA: TGTGCCAGCAGCCCCCCTAGCGGGAACACCGGGGAGCTGTTTTTT. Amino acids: CASSPPSGNTGELFF.

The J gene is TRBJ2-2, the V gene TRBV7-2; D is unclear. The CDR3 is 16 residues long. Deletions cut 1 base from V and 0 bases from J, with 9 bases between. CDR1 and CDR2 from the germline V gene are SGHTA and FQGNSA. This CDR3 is CASSLVRLANTGELFF. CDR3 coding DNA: TGTGCCAGCAGCTTAGTCCGCCTAGCGAACACCGGGGAGCTGTTTTTT.

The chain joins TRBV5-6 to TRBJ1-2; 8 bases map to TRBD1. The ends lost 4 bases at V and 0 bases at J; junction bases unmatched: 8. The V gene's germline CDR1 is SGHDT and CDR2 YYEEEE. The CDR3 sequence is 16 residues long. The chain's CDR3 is CASSAGTGGPNYGYTF. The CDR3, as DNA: TGTGCCAGCAGCGCGGGGACAGGCGGACCTAACTATGGCTACACCTTC.

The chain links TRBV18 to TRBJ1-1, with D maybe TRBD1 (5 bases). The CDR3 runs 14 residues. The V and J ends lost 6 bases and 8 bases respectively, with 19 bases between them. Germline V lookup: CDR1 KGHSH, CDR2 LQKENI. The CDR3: CASSHDRFLAEAFF. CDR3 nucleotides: TGTGCCAGCTCTCACGACAGATTCCTGGCGGAAGCTTTCTTT.

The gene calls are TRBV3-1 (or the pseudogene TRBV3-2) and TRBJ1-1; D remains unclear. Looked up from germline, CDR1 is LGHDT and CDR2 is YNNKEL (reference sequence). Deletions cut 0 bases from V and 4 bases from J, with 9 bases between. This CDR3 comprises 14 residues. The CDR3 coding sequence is TGTGCCAGCAGCCAAGAGGGCCGGGGCACTGAAGCTTTCTTT. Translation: CASSQEGRGTEAFF.

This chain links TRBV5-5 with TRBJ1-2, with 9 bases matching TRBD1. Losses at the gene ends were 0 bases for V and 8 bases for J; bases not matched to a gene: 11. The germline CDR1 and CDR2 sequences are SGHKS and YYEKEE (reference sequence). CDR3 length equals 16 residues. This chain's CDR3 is CASSLVLQGARSGYTF. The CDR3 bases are TGTGCCAGCAGCTTGGTCTTACAGGGGGCGAGGTCCGGCTACACCTTC.

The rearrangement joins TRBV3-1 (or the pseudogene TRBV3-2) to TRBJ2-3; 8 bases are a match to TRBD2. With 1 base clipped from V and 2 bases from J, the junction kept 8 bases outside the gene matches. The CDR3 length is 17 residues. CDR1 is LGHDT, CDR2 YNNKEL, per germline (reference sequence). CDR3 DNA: TGTGCCAGCAGCCAAGGGGGGCGGGGGGCAGCCACAGATACGCAGTATTTT. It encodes CASSQGGRGAATDTQYF.

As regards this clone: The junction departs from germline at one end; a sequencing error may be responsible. CDR3 region: CASSIDPPGSRDTQYF. CDR3 DNA sequence: TGTGCCAGTAGTATAGATCCCCCGGGGAGCAGAGATACGCAGTATTTT. The chain links TRBV19 to TRBJ2-3, with TRBD2 as a possible D gene (5 bases). Looked up from germline, CDR1 is LNHDA and CDR2 is SQIVND (reference sequence). The CDR3 is 16 residues long.

The CDR3 reads CASSPSGTGIYNEQFF. CDR3 in DNA: TGCGCCAGCAGCCCGTCCGGGACAGGAATCTACAATGAGCAGTTCTTC. The rearrangement joins TRBV5-1 to TRBJ2-1; 8 positions match TRBD1. The CDR3 length is 16 residues. With V trimmed by 4 bases and J by 3 bases, 9 bases remained unmatched. Germline-derived CDR1 and CDR2 are SGHRS and YFSETQ.

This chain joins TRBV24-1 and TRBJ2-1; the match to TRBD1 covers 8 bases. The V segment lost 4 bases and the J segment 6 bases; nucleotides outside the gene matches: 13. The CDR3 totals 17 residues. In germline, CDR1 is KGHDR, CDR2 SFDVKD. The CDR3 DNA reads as TGTGCCACCAGTGAACCTAGACAGGGGACCATCCTCAATGAGCAGTTCTTC. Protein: CATSEPRQGTILNEQFF.

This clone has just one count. Here the CDR3 DNA reads TGTGCCAGCTCACCACTTGCGGGTAGCAAGCCCCAGCATTTT. Translating gives CASSPLAGSKPQHF. This chain uses TRBV18 with TRBJ1-5; D unclear. The CDR3 runs to 14 residues. The germline gives CDR1 KGHSH, CDR2 LQKENI. Trimming took 1 base from V and 8 from J, leaving 12 bases between them.

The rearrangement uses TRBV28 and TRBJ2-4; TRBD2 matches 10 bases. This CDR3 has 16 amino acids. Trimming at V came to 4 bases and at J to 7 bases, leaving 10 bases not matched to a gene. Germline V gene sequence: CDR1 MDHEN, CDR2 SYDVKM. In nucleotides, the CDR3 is TGTGCCAGCAGTTCCCCGGGAAGCGGGAGGGGGAACATTCAGTACTTC. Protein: CASSSPGSGRGNIQYF.

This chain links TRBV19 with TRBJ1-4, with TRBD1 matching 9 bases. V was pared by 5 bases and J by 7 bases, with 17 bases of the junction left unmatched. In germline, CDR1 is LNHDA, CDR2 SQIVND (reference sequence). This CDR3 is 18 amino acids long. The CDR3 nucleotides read TGTGCCAGTAGTCGAAATGGGGGGACAGGGAGACTTTTTGAAAAACTGTTTTTT. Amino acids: CASSRNGGTGRLFEKLFF.

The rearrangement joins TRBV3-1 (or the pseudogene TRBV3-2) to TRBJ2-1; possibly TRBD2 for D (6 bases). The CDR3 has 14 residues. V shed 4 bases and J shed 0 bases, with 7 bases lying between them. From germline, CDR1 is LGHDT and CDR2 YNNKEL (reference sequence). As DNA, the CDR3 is TGTGCCAGCAGCCTCGGGAGCTCCTACAATGAGCAGTTCTTC. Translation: CASSLGSSYNEQFF.

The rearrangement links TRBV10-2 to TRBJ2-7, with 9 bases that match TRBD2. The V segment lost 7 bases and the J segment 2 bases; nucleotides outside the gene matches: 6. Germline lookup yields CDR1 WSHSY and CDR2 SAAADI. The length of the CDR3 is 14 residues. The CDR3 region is CASTWREGTYEQYF. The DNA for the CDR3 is TGCGCCAGCACATGGCGGGAGGGGACCTACGAGCAGTACTTC.

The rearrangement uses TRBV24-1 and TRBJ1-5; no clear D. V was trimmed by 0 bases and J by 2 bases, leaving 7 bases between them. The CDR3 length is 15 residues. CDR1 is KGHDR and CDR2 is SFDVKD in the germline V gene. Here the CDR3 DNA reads TGTGCCACCAGTGATTTGGGCGGGGGCAATCAGCCCCAGCATTTT. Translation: CATSDLGGGNQPQHF.

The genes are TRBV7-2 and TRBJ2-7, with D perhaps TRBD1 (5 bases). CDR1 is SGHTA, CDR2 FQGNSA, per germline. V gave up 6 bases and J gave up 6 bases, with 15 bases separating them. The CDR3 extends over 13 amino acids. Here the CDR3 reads CASRPPTVAEQYF. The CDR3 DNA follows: TGTGCCAGCAGGCCACCGACAGTAGCCGAGCAGTACTTC.

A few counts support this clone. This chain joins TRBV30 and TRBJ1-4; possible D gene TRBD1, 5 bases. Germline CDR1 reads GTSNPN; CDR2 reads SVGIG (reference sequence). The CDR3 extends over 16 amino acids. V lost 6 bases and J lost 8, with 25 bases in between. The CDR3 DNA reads TGTGCCTGCCATCACGACCAGGGACTTTTGTGGGAAAAACTGTTTTTT. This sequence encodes CACHHDQGLLWEKLFF.

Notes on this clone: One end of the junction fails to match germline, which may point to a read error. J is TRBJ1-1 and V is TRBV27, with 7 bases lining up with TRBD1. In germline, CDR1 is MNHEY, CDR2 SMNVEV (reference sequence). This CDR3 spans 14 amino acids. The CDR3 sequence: CASTLLTGVGEAFF. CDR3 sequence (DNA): TGTGCCAGCACTTTACTCACAGGGGTCGGTGAAGCTTTCTTT.

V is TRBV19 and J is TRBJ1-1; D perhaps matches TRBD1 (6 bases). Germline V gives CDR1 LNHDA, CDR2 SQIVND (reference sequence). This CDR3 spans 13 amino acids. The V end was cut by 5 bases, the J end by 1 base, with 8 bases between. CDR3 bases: TGTGCCAGTAGTTGGACAGAGAACACTGAAGCTTTCTTT. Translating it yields CASSWTENTEAFF. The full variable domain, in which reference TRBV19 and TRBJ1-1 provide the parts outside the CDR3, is DGGITQSPKYLFRKEGQNVTLSCEQNLNHDAMYWYRQDPGQGLRLIYYSQIVNDFQKGDIAEGYSVSREKKESFPLTVTSAQKNPTAFYLCASSWTENTEAFFGQGTRLTVV.

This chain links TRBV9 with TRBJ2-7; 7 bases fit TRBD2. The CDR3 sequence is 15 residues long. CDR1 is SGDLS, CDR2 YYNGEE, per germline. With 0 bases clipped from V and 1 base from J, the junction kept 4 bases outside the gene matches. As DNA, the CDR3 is TGTGCCAGCAGCGTAGAGGCTAGCGGATCCTACGAGCAGTACTTC. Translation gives CASSVEASGSYEQYF.

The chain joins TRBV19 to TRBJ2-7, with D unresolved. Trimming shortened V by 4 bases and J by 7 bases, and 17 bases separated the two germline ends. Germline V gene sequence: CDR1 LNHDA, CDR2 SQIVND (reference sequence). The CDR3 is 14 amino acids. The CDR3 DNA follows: TGTGCCAGTAGTACTCTCTTAGCTTCGTGGGAGCAGTACTTC. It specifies CASSTLLASWEQYF.

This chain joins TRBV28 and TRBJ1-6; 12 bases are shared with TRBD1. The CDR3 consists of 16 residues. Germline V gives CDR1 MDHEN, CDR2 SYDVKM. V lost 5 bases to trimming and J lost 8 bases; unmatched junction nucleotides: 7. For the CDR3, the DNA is TGTGCCAGCAGTCGGGACAGGGGGCGCTCTGATTCACCCCTCCACTTT. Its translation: CASSRDRGRSDSPLHF. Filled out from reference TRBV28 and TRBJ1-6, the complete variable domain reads DVKVTQSSRYLVKRTGEKVFLECVQDMDHENMFWYRQDPGLGLRLIYFSYDVKMKEKGDIPEGYSVSREKKERFSLILESASTNQTSMYLCASSRDRGRSDSPLHFGNGTRLTVT.

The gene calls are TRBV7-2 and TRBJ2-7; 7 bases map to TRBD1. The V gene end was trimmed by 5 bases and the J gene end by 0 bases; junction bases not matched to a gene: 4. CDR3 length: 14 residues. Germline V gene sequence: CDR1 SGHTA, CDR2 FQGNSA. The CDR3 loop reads CASSRDRASYEQYF. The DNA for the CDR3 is TGTGCCAGCAGCCGCGACAGGGCCTCCTACGAGCAGTACTTC.

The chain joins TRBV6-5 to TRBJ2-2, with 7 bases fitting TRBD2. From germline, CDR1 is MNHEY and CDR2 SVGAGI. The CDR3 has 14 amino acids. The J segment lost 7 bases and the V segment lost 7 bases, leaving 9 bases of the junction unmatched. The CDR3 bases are TGTGCCAGCACCAGACTAGCACGTGGCGGGGAGCTGTTTTTT. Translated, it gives CASTRLARGGELFF.

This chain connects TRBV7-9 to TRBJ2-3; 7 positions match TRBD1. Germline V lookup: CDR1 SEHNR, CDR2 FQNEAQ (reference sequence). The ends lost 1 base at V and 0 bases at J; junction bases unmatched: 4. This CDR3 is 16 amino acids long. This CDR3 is CASSLEGGASTDTQYF. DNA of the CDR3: TGTGCCAGCAGCTTAGAAGGGGGCGCGAGCACAGATACGCAGTATTTT.

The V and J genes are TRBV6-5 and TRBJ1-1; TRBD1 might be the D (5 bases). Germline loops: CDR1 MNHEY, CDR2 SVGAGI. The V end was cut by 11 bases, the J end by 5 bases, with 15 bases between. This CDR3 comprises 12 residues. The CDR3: CAVRAQGTEAFF. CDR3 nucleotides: TGTGCCGTCAGGGCCCAAGGGACTGAAGCTTTCTTT.

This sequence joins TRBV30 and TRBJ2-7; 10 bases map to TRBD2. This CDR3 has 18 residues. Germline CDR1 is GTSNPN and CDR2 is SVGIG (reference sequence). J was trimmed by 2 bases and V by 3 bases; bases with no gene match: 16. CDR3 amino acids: CAWSPGLAVPYGTYEQYF. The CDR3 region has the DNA TGTGCCTGGAGCCCAGGACTAGCGGTCCCCTATGGAACCTACGAGCAGTACTTC.